The rows below give T cell receptor beta chains drawn from one sample of a study of PD-1 blockade in classical Hodgkin lymphoma. Method: immunoSEQ multiplex PCR; TCRdb's copy keeps in-frame clones and lacks some. The table shows about 90,000 clones, with roughly nine tenths occurring only once. Sequencing used peripheral blood mononuclear cells (PBMCs), obtained before the second cycle of nivolumab. The origin of the receptors is a human donor with classical Hodgkin lymphoma. The CDR3 runs from the conserved cysteine through the conserved F or W. D genes are given only for firm matches. The listing skips clone size in some rows; elsewhere it reads once, few, many or a size class.

V gene,clone size,D gene,J gene,CDR3 protein,CDR3 DNA
TRBV4-2,-,-,TRBJ2-1,CASSRRRGPYNEQFF,TGTGCCAGCAGCCGACGGAGGGGGCCTTACAATGAGCAGTTCTTC
TRBV7-8,-,TRBD2,TRBJ2-1,CASSPGLTTYNEQFF,TGTGCCAGCAGCCCGGGACTAACCACCTACAATGAGCAGTTCTTC
TRBV5-6,-,TRBD2,TRBJ2-7,CASSSQRGVYEQYF,TGTGCCAGCAGCTCCCAGCGGGGAGTATACGAGCAGTACTTC
TRBV7-2,few,TRBD2,TRBJ2-1,CASSSLAGVGNEQFF,TGTGCCAGCAGCTCCCTAGCGGGAGTGGGGAATGAGCAGTTCTTC
TRBV16,-,-,TRBJ1-4,CASSPDPGEAEKLFF,TGTGCCAGCAGCCCGGATCCGGGAGAAGCGGAAAAACTGTTTTTT
TRBV6-5,-,TRBD1,TRBJ1-5,CASSLTGGFHQPQHF,TGTGCCAGCAGTTTAACAGGGGGGTTCCATCAGCCCCAGCATTTT
TRBV19,-,-,TRBJ2-1,CASSMQGESYNEQFF,TGTGCCAGTAGTATGCAGGGAGAGTCCTACAATGAGCAGTTCTTC
TRBV7-9,-,-,TRBJ2-2,CATTLNTGELFF,TGTGCAACCACGCTGAACACCGGGGAGCTGTTTTTT
TRBV4-1,once,-,TRBJ2-1,CASSQVLSREKRVPYNEQFF,TGCGCCAGCAGCCAAGTCTTGTCTCGTGAAAAGCGGGTCCCCTACAATGAGCAGTTCTTC
TRBV7-9,-,-,TRBJ1-6,CASSFSAGANSPLHF,TGTGCCAGCAGCTTCTCAGCAGGGGCGAATTCACCCCTCCACTTT
TRBV27,-,-,TRBJ2-1,CASSLGGNEQFF,TGTGCCAGCAGTTTGGGAGGCAATGAGCAGTTCTTC
TRBV27,-,-,TRBJ1-1,CASSPLGRATEAFF,TGTGCCAGCAGCCCCTTGGGGAGGGCCACTGAAGCTTTCTTT
TRBV19,-,TRBD1,TRBJ2-7,CASSRIWDSSPGEQYF,TGTGCCAGTAGTCGGATTTGGGACAGCTCTCCGGGCGAGCAGTACTTC
TRBV27,once,-,TRBJ1-2,CASSLMGGAIDGYTF,TGTGCCAGCAGTTTAATGGGGGGCGCGATCGATGGCTACACCTTC
TRBV9,-,TRBD2,TRBJ2-1,CASSAPVLANEQFF,TGTGCCAGCAGCGCCCCAGTACTAGCGAATGAGCAGTTCTTC
TRBV7-9,-,-,TRBJ2-5,CASSLFSAETQYF,TGTGCCAGCAGCCTCTTTTCGGCGGAGACCCAGTACTTC
TRBV28,-,-,TRBJ1-4,CASSVLPGTTNEKLFF,TGTGCCAGCAGTGTCCTCCCAGGGACAACTAATGAAAAACTGTTTTTT
TRBV5-4,few,-,TRBJ1-1,CASSLFGGESTEAFF,TGTGCCAGCAGCTTGTTTGGAGGGGAGAGCACTGAAGCTTTCTTT
TRBV25-1,-,TRBD1,TRBJ2-3,CASSSGTGGPDTQYF,TGTGCCAGCTCCTCCGGGACAGGGGGCCCAGATACGCAGTATTTT
TRBV7-8,-,TRBD1,TRBJ2-7,CASSLGGGQGAGDEQYF,TGTGCCAGCAGCTTAGGAGGGGGACAGGGGGCTGGTGACGAGCAGTACTTC
TRBV19,-,TRBD1,TRBJ2-7,CASPRTGYSHEQYF,TGTGCCAGTCCAAGGACAGGGTACTCCCACGAGCAGTACTTC
TRBV29-1,-,-,TRBJ1-2,CSVQGGAPGYTF,TGCAGCGTCCAAGGGGGGGCACCTGGCTACACCTTC
TRBV28,-,-,TRBJ2-7,CASSLDFLAPYEQYF,TGTGCCAGCAGTTTAGATTTTCTAGCGCCGTACGAGCAGTACTTC
TRBV28,-,TRBD2,TRBJ2-7,CASSPSGLYEQYF,TGTGCCAGCAGTCCTAGCGGTCTCTACGAGCAGTACTTC
TRBV19,-,-,TRBJ2-3,CASSIPGGADTQYF,TGTGCCAGTAGTATTCCCGGGGGAGCAGATACGCAGTATTTT
TRBV10-3,-,-,TRBJ1-1,CAIRGESAEAFF,TGTGCCATCAGAGGGGAGAGCGCTGAAGCTTTCTTT
TRBV9,-,-,TRBJ1-1,CASSAPGDTEAFF,TGTGCCAGCAGCGCGCCAGGGGATACTGAAGCTTTCTTT
TRBV10-1,once,TRBD1,TRBJ2-1,CASSLRRTGNNEQFF,TGCGCCAGCAGCTTAAGGCGGACAGGGAACAATGAGCAGTTCTTC
TRBV7-9,-,TRBD1,TRBJ2-6,CASTGQGGSGANVLTF,TGTGCCAGCACGGGACAGGGCGGATCTGGGGCCAACGTCCTGACTTTC
TRBV10-3,once,-,TRBJ2-4,CAISESISSGVTKNIQYF,TGTGCCATCAGTGAGTCGATCAGCAGCGGCGTTACCAAAAACATTCAGTACTTC
TRBV7-2,-,TRBD1,TRBJ2-1,CASSSGTGDTHNEQFF,TGTGCCAGCAGCTCTGGGACAGGCGACACACACAATGAGCAGTTCTTC
TRBV5-1,-,-,TRBJ2-7,CASSYERSYEQYF,TGCGCCAGCAGCTACGAGCGGAGCTACGAGCAGTACTTC
TRBV10-1,-,-,TRBJ2-5,CASSESGGGEETQYF,TGCGCCAGCAGTGAGTCCGGGGGCGGGGAAGAGACCCAGTACTTC
TRBV23-1,once,-,TRBJ1-2,CASSQLTVVDRHYGYTF,TGCGCCAGCAGTCAACTAACCGTCGTTGACAGGCACTATGGCTACACCTTC
TRBV29-1,-,TRBD1,TRBJ2-1,CSVGGRGTGVYYNEQFF,TGCAGCGTTGGCGGTCGTGGGACAGGGGTATACTACAATGAGCAGTTCTTC
TRBV27,-,-,TRBJ2-2,CASSLYQPVHLNTGELFF,TGTGCCAGCAGTTTATACCAGCCCGTGCATCTGAACACCGGGGAGCTGTTTTTT
TRBV20-1,-,-,TRBJ2-6,CSVSGANVLTF,TGCAGTGTTTCTGGGGCCAACGTCCTGACTTTC
TRBV11-3,-,-,TRBJ2-7,CASSKDSTYEQYF,TGTGCCAGCAGCAAGGACAGTACCTACGAGCAGTACTTC
TRBV18,-,TRBD1,TRBJ2-7,CASSSPGQGFSRSYEQYF,TGTGCCAGCTCATCGCCGGGACAGGGGTTTTCACGGTCCTACGAGCAGTACTTC
TRBV9,-,-,TRBJ2-7,CASSVAQGSSYEQYF,TGTGCCAGCAGCGTAGCTCAGGGGAGCTCCTACGAGCAGTACTTC
TRBV21-1,once,-,TRBJ2-3,CAGRGADTQYF,TGTGCCGGCAGGGGAGCAGATACGCAGTATTTT
TRBV11-2,-,TRBD2,TRBJ2-7,CASSARAGAGEQYF,TGTGCCAGCAGCGCCCGGGCGGGAGCAGGCGAGCAGTACTTC
TRBV30,-,-,TRBJ2-6,CAWSAYSGANVLTF,TGTGCCTGGAGTGCCTACTCTGGGGCCAACGTCCTGACTTTC